This record concerns one T cell receptor (beta chain) sequence. These data come from a study of T-cell reconstitution after alpha-beta-depleted transplantation in children. Trimming removed 5 bases from V and 2 bases from J; junction bases left unmatched: 6. Germline-derived CDR1 and CDR2 are SGHVS and FNYEAQ. This CDR3 is built from 15 residues. The authors prepared the TCRbeta library with unique molecular identifiers. TCRdb re-derived calls from the PCR reads in MiXCR, one entry per CDR3 protein. The data show roughly 400,000 distinct CDR3 sequences, with roughly 20% seen just once and about 3.8% held by the top ten.

The origin of this receptor is a human donor who donated a stem cell graft to a child with acute myeloid leukemia. The sample in question was PBMCs from the stem cell graft donor, obtained from the stem cell graft. The chain links TRBV7-6 to TRBJ2-7; 10 bases line up with TRBD1. The CDR3 reads CASSTDRGPTYEQYF. The CDR3 DNA sequence: TGTGCCAGCAGCACAGACAGGGGGCCAACCTACGAGCAGTACTTC.